Detailed here is one T cell receptor (beta chain). These data are taken from a study of blood T cell repertoires in COVID-19. Looking at the study overall: Samples taken during acute and convalescent COVID-19 were collected in the United States, Italy and Spain. T cells, B-cell-depleted T cells, or PBMCs provided the cDNA or gDNA that served as material.

Original processing notes: For nucleated cells, counts were estimated from reference gene primer amplification. Profiling relied on immunoSEQ multiplex PCR, and the TCRdb table lists in-frame clones only, not all of them. D and trimming were read from the DNA, whereas the V and J calls and clone size are those reported in that table. The sample includes just over 300,000 clones, around 90% of them seen just once. The ends were cut back, 5 bases at V and 3 bases at J, with 8 bases in the middle. The CDR3 totals 12 residues. The sequenced sample consisted of peripheral blood. The source of this sequence is a man aged 18 to 30 with active or convalescent COVID-19. The V call is TRBV12-3 or TRBV12-4, the J call TRBJ2-7; D is unclear. The CDR3 region is CASSPGRYEQYF. The CDR3 nucleotides are TGTGCCAGCAGTCCGGGTCGCTACGAGCAGTACTTC.